This passage covers 12 T cell receptor beta chains from one sample sequenced in a study of response to subunit inactivated influenza vaccine. TCRdb recomputed calls from the RT-PCR reads with MiXCR, one row per CDR3 protein. The table records over 750,000 distinct CDR3 sequences, approximately 21% of them present only once. The sequenced sample was PBMCs from blood, obtained more than 4 days after vaccination. The source of these receptors is a middle-aged man who received an inactivated influenza vaccine.

This clonotype appeared many times. This sequence joins TRBV20-1 and TRBJ1-2; D gene uncertain. The CDR3 loop spans 13 amino acids. V was trimmed by 6 bases and J by 1 base, leaving 12 bases between them. Germline V lookup: CDR1 DFQATT, CDR2 SNEGSKA (reference sequence). The CDR3, as DNA: TGCAGTGCAGAACAGCTTTTTAACTATGGCTACACCTTC. It codes for CSAEQLFNYGYTF.

This clonotype was counted between two and nine times. Given the absence of the conserved phenylalanine or tryptophan at the CDR3 end, a read error is likely. It is unclear where the CDR3 begins or ends on the DNA, so no DNA is shown, and the CDR3 is as TCRdb lists it. This chain connects TRBV20-1 to TRBJ2-4; TRBD2, the D gene given by the table, was not confirmed from the DNA. The CDR3 has 8 residues if both end residues are counted. CDR1 DFQATT and CDR2 SNEGSKA come from the germline V gene (reference sequence). CDR3 residues: CSARSRAL.

This clonotype was picked up many times. CDR3 coding DNA: TGTGCCAGCAGTTTACGGGGGGCCCAGGATACGCAGTATTTT. It is translated as CASSLRGAQDTQYF. The V and J genes are TRBV12-3 or TRBV12-4 and TRBJ2-3; the D gene is possibly TRBD2 (7 bases). V lost 2 bases to trimming and J lost 6 bases, with 12 bases between them. The CDR3 totals 14 residues.

This clonotype was detected a few times. This chain connects TRBV7-2 to TRBJ2-2, with TRBD2 matching over 8 bases. Unmatched junction bases numbered 4, after V lost 3 bases and J lost 4 bases. The CDR3 runs 15 residues. CDR1 and CDR2 from the germline V gene are SGHTA and FQGNSA. CDR3 residues: CASSFTSGGTGELFF. The DNA of the CDR3 is TGTGCCAGCAGCTTTACTAGCGGAGGCACCGGGGAGCTGTTTTTT.

This chain links TRBV6-2 or TRBV6-3 with TRBJ2-5, with a weak D call TRBD1 (6 bases). The J call may not be correct, given that the DNA end is closer to TRBJ2-1. The CDR3 is 15 amino acids. Germline V gene data show CDR1 as MNHEY and CDR2 as SVGEGT. The CDR3, as DNA: TGTGCCAGCAGTTACTTATCGGCAGAGGGGGAGACCCAGTTCTTC. Translated: CASSYLSAEGETQFF.

The chain combines TRBV30 with TRBJ1-5, with a tentative D call TRBD1 (6 bases). This CDR3 region has 14 residues. CDR1 is GTSNPN, CDR2 SVGIG, per germline (reference sequence). V lost 7 bases, J lost 0 bases, and 13 bases lay in between. Here the CDR3 DNA reads TGTGCCTCTTCCCAGGGGACTAGCAATCAGCCCCAGCATTTT. It codes for CASSQGTSNQPQHF. The full variable domain, completed using reference TRBV30 and TRBJ1-5, is SQTIHQWPATLVQPVGSPLSLECTVEGTSNPNLYWYRQAAGRGLQLLFYSVGIGQISSEVPQNLSASRPQDRQFILSSKKLLLSDSGFYLCASSQGTSNQPQHFGDGTRLSIL.

This rearrangement joins TRBV20-1 to TRBJ2-3, with 10 bases that match TRBD2. V was pared by 1 base and J by 0 bases, with 1 base of the junction left unmatched. Germline assignment: CDR1 DFQATT and CDR2 SNEGSKA (reference sequence). This CDR3 region has 15 residues. CDR3 in DNA: TGCAGTGCTAGAGTTAGCGGGGGGAGCACAGATACGCAGTATTTT. Residues: CSARVSGGSTDTQYF.

Comments on this clonotype: The missing conserved phenylalanine or tryptophan at the end of this CDR3 makes a read error likely. The CDR3 sequence: CASSFSPRETQYL. In DNA form, the CDR3 reads TGTGCCAGCAGTTTTAGCCCACGAGAGACCCAGTACTTG. This sequence joins TRBV12-3 or TRBV12-4 and TRBJ2-5, with D uncertain. CDR3 size: 13 residues. Trimming pared 3 bases from V and 4 bases from J, leaving 9 bases between.

A few counts support this clonotype. The rearrangement links TRBV6-1 to TRBJ1-2, with 7 bases matching TRBD1. The CDR3 sequence is 14 residues long. The V and J ends lost 4 bases and 2 bases, in that order; junction bases with no gene match: 4. Per the germline V gene, CDR1 is MNHNS and CDR2 is SASEGT. CDR3 in DNA: TGTGCCAGCAGTGTCAGGGGGACAAACTATGGCTACACCTTC. Translating gives CASSVRGTNYGYTF.

As to this clonotype: Germline is not matched at one junction end, which may reflect a read error. V usage is TRBV6-2 or TRBV6-3 and J usage is TRBJ2-7; possible D gene TRBD1, 6 bases. The CDR3 is 15 amino acids. Per the germline V gene, CDR1 is MNHEY and CDR2 is SVGEGT. This CDR3 is CANSYTSGQRNQQYF. The DNA of the CDR3 is TGTGCCAACAGTTACACCTCGGGACAACGAAACCAGCAGTACTTC.

The CDR3 region is CAISEYGSNSPLHF. The CDR3 nucleotides are TGTGCCATCAGTGAGTACGGCAGTAATTCACCCCTCCACTTT. The chain has TRBV10-3 and TRBJ1-6; D is unclear. Trimming took off 1 base at V and 6 bases at J, with 7 bases between the two ends. The CDR3 extends over 14 amino acids. The V gene's germline CDR1 is ENHRY and CDR2 SYGVKD.

J is TRBJ1-6 and V is TRBV4-3, with D hard to call. Trimming removed 4 bases from V and 7 bases from J, with 14 bases in between. The length of the CDR3 is 15 residues. Germline V lookup: CDR1 LGHNA, CDR2 YSLEER. For the CDR3, the DNA is TGCGCCAGCAGCCCCCGTTGGGCGGGGAATTCACCCCTCCACTTT. Translated, it gives CASSPRWAGNSPLHF.